This T cell receptor beta chain originates from a study of shared clonotypes between healthy human individuals. Sorted-subset replicate PCRs used around 220 ng DNA, around 31,000 T cell genomes. Libraries were prepared by immunoSEQ multiplex PCR; TCRdb keeps only in-frame clonotypes and omits some of them. The repertoire holds around 2.1 million clones, under 95% seen once, with over 1.5% in the top ten. V lost 7 bases to trimming and J lost 2 bases, with 18 bases between them. The germline V gene has CDR1 SEHNR and CDR2 FQNEAQ (reference sequence). This CDR3 region has 16 residues. CD45RO-negative CD8 cells positively selected for CCR7 made up the naive population, which excluded terminally differentiated effector memory CD45RA+ cells. All the donors were Caucasian adults who lived in Nashville, Tennessee.

The sample comprised naive CD8+ T cells from PBMCs. This rearrangement joins TRBV7-9 to TRBJ2-1; D perhaps matches TRBD2 (6 bases). The origin of this receptor is a young man in good health. Some clones in this sample may be carry-over from other donors' samples. The CDR3 DNA sequence: TGTGCCAGCAATATAAGGACGGAGGGCCCCTACAATGAGCAGTTCTTC. Its protein is CASNIRTEGPYNEQFF.